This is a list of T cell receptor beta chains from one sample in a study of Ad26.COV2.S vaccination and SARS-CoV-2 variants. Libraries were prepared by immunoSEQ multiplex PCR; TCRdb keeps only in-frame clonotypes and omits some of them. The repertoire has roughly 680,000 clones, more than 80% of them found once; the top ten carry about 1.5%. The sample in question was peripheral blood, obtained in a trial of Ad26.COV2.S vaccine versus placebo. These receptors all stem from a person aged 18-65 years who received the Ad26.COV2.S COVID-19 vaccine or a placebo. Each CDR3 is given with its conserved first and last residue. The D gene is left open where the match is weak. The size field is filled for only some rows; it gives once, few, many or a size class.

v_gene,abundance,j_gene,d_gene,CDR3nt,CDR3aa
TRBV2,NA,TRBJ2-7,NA,TGTGCCAGCAGTGATGTGGGGGGCCGGGAGCAGTACTTC,CASSDVGGREQYF
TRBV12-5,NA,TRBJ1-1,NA,TGTGCTAGTGGTTTGGGGGGGAGAGGGAACACTGAAGCTTTCTTT,CASGLGGRGNTEAFF
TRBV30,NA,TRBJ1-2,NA,TGTGCCTGGAGCAGTACTAACTATGGCTACACCTTC,CAWSSTNYGYTF
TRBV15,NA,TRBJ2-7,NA,TGTGCCACCAGCAGAGCTCAGGAGGACTACGAGCAGTACTTC,CATSRAQEDYEQYF
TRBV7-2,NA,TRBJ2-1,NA,TGTGCCAGCAGCCTAAGGACTCTAAACAATGAGCAGTTCTTC,CASSLRTLNNEQFF
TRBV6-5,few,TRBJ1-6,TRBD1,TGTGCCAGCAGTTACGGAGCAGGGGGCTCTTCACCCCTCCACTTT,CASSYGAGGSSPLHF
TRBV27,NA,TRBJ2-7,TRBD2,TGTGCCAGCAGTCCGGTTAAGCGGGAGGGCTTATTCTACGAGCAGTACTTC,CASSPVKREGLFYEQYF
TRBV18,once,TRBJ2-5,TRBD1,TGTGCCAGCTCACCCCCCGGCAGGGGGCAAACTTACCAAGAGACCCAGTACTTC,CASSPPGRGQTYQETQYF
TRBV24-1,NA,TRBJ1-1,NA,TGTGCCACCAGTGACGGTCACACTGAAGCTTTCTTT,CATSDGHTEAFF
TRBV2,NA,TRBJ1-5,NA,TGTGCCAGCAGTGGGGTCAGACGGCAGCCCCAGCATTTT,CASSGVRRQPQHF
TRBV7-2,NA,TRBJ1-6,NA,TGTGCCAGCAGCTTTTGGACGGAGGTTTATAATTCACCCCTCCACTTT,CASSFWTEVYNSPLHF
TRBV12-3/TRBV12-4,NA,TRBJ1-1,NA,TGTGCCAGCAGTTTGACAGCTTTCACTGAAGCTTTCTTT,CASSLTAFTEAFF
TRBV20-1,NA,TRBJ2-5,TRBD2,TGCAGTGCTAGTAGCGGGGGGTTTGAGACCCAGTACTTC,CSASSGGFETQYF